The 32 T cell receptor beta chains below come from one sample, sequenced in a study of CD8+ T cells in alopecia areata. Sequencing relied on a cDNA template that was reverse transcribed from extracted RNA. This table comes from immunoSEQ multiplex PCR, and its TCRdb copy is limited to in-frame clones, with some not included. Found here are approximately 180,000 clones, roughly 50% of them singletons; the top ten hold about a sixth. Documented treatment: oral pan-JAK inhibitor, 5-10 mg twice daily. Sample: CD4+ T cells sorted from blood, taken between weeks 55 and 70, from a patient treated with tofacitinib. The receptor set was obtained from a human donor with alopecia areata.

For the CDR3, the DNA is TGCAGCGTTGTCCCCCGGGCCACTCCCTGGGGCTACACCTTC. Protein product: CSVVPRATPWGYTF. This chain joins TRBV29-1 and TRBJ1-2; D unclear. In germline, CDR1 is SQVTM, CDR2 ANQGSEA. V was pared by 4 bases and J by 8 bases, with 20 bases between. CDR3 size: 14 residues.

This chain joins TRBV5-1 and TRBJ1-5; the D gene is possibly TRBD1 (5 bases). V was clipped by 3 bases and J by 4 bases, with 11 bases between them. The CDR3 is 14 amino acids. Germline V gives CDR1 SGHRS, CDR2 YFSETQ. CDR3 sequence (DNA): TGCGCCAGCAGCTCAGACAGCCCGAATCAGCCCCAGCATTTT. Amino acid sequence: CASSSDSPNQPQHF.

Concerning this clone: Other DNA sequences in the same sample also yield this CDR3. The chain is built from TRBV6-1 and TRBJ2-1; D is possibly TRBD2 (6 bases). V was cut by 5 bases and J by 0 bases, with 8 bases left in between. The length of the CDR3 is 14 residues. CDR1 and CDR2 from the germline V gene are MNHNS and SASEGT. The CDR3 loop is CASSSGGSYNEQFF. CDR3 sequence (DNA): TGTGCCAGCAGTTCCGGGGGCTCCTACAATGAGCAGTTCTTC.

This sequence joins TRBV9 and TRBJ1-2; no definite D call. This CDR3 comprises 13 residues. CDR1 and CDR2 from the germline V gene are SGDLS and YYNGEE. V was cut by 2 bases and J by 3 bases, with 8 bases left in between. The CDR3 region is CASSVRADYGYTF. The DNA of the CDR3 is TGTGCCAGCAGCGTCCGGGCGGACTATGGCTACACCTTC.

The rearrangement joins TRBV2 to TRBJ1-5; 8 bases map to TRBD1. V dropped 4 bases and J dropped 3; count of bases not matched to a gene: 5. This CDR3 spans 15 amino acids. Germline CDR1 SNHLY, CDR2 FYNNEI. CDR3 loop: CASSARTGNNQPQHF. The CDR3 bases are TGTGCCAGCAGTGCCCGGACAGGGAACAATCAGCCCCAGCATTTT. Looking up the rest from reference TRBV2 and TRBJ1-5 gives the full variable domain: EPEVTQTPSHQVTQMGQEVILRCVPISNHLYFYWYRQILGQKVEFLVSFYNNEISEKSEIFDDQFSVERPDGSNFTLKIRSTKLEDSAMYFCASSARTGNNQPQHFGDGTRLSIL.

The chain joins TRBV29-1 to TRBJ2-3; the D is unclear. Trimming took 7 bases from V and 8 from J, leaving 19 bases between them. The CDR3 spans 13 residues. The V gene's germline CDR1 is SQVTM and CDR2 ANQGSEA. DNA for the CDR3: TGCAGCGCCATTCTCGGTCCTAAGGGTACGCAGTATTTT. This sequence encodes CSAILGPKGTQYF.

This chain links TRBV29-1 with TRBJ2-1; a possible D gene is TRBD2 (5 bases). In germline, CDR1 is SQVTM, CDR2 ANQGSEA. The CDR3 totals 13 residues. Trimming pared 7 bases from V and 8 bases from J, leaving 18 bases between. The CDR3 sequence is CSARRPPGDEQFF. As DNA, the CDR3 is TGCAGCGCGCGTCGCCCACCCGGGGATGAGCAGTTCTTC.

This rearrangement joins TRBV29-1 to TRBJ2-5; D uncertain. The CDR3 spans 12 residues. The V gene lost 6 bases and the J gene lost 5 bases, with 13 bases spanning the gap. From germline, CDR1 is SQVTM and CDR2 ANQGSEA. For the CDR3, the DNA is TGCAGCGTCGACGTAGGCGTGGAGACCCAGTACTTC. This sequence encodes CSVDVGVETQYF.

The rearrangement joins TRBV9 to TRBJ1-1; 7 nucleotides match TRBD1. Germline CDR1 reads SGDLS; CDR2 reads YYNGEE. The CDR3 sequence is 15 residues long. Trimming took 3 bases from V and 0 from J; bases not matched to a gene: 5. The CDR3 DNA reads as TGTGCCAGCAGCGCGTCAGGGGGGATGAACACTGAAGCTTTCTTT. Translated: CASSASGGMNTEAFF. Based on the CDR3 plus reference TRBV9 and TRBJ1-1, the full variable domain is DSGVTQTPKHLITATGQRVTLRCSPRSGDLSVYWYQQSLDQGLQFLIQYYNGEERAKGNILERFSAQQFPDLHSELNLSSLELGDSALYFCASSASGGMNTEAFFGQGTRLTVV.

The rearrangement joins TRBV14 to TRBJ2-7, with TRBD1 matching 7 bases. With V trimmed by 4 bases and J by 3 bases, 3 bases remained unmatched. The CDR3 totals 13 residues. CDR1 and CDR2 (germline): SGHDN, FVKESK. The CDR3 DNA follows: TGTGCCAGCAGCCGAGACAGGGTCTACGAGCAGTACTTC. This encodes CASSRDRVYEQYF.

This clone was counted a few times. The chain is built from TRBV7-9 and TRBJ1-2, with 9 bases aligning to TRBD1. Germline V CDR1 and CDR2: SEHNR, FQNEAQ (reference sequence). The CDR3 covers 12 residues. Trimming removed 10 bases from V and 4 bases from J; junction bases left unmatched: 4. The CDR3 reads CATGQGIYGYTF. CDR3 nucleotides: TGTGCCACAGGACAGGGGATCTATGGCTACACCTTC.

The chain couples TRBV30 to TRBJ1-2; possible D gene TRBD1, 6 bases. CDR3 size: 12 residues. Trimming took 4 bases from V and 6 from J, leaving 12 bases between them. Germline CDR1 GTSNPN, CDR2 SVGIG (reference sequence). CDR3 region: CAWNKNRDGYTF. The CDR3 DNA follows: TGTGCCTGGAATAAGAACAGGGATGGCTACACCTTC.

The chain is built from TRBV6-5 and TRBJ2-3, with D unclear. The V end was cut by 6 bases, the J end by 0 bases, with 7 bases between. The CDR3 has 13 amino acids. Germline V gene lookup returns CDR1 MNHEY and CDR2 SVGAGI. The DNA for the CDR3 is TGTGCCAGCAGCCCTGTGAGCACAGATACGCAGTATTTT. This translates into CASSPVSTDTQYF.

The rearrangement links TRBV4-1 to TRBJ2-3; D is perhaps TRBD1 (5 bases). This CDR3 spans 15 amino acids. V lost 5 bases and J lost 2, with 14 bases in between. Germline lookup yields CDR1 MGHRA and CDR2 YSYEKL. In DNA, the CDR3 is TGCGCCAGCAGCTATTCTGGGGCACTCACAGATACGCAGTATTTT. It specifies CASSYSGALTDTQYF.

This clone was observed a few times. In DNA, the CDR3 is TGCAGCGTTTACGGGGGCACTGAAGCTTTCTTT. Its protein product is CSVYGGTEAFF. The chain links TRBV29-1 to TRBJ1-1, with D tentatively TRBD1 (5 bases). Trimming took 5 bases from V and 4 from J, leaving 8 bases between them. The germline CDR1 and CDR2 sequences are SQVTM and ANQGSEA. CDR3 length equals 11 residues.

This clone has more than one count but fewer than ten. This chain links TRBV12-5 with TRBJ1-5; 9 bases agree with TRBD1. There are 13 residues in the CDR3. Looked up from germline, CDR1 is LGHNT and CDR2 is FRNRAP. V lost 6 bases and J lost 4; bases outside the gene matches: 1. As DNA, the CDR3 is TGTGCTAGTGGGGGGACAGGGAATCAGCCCCAGCATTTT. Translated, it gives CASGGTGNQPQHF.

V usage is TRBV30 and J usage is TRBJ1-1; weak D call: TRBD1 (6 bases). Trimming left V 7 bases short and J 1 base short, with 13 bases between. The CDR3 contains 13 residues. The germline gives CDR1 GTSNPN, CDR2 SVGIG (reference sequence). The CDR3: CASLGGSNTEAFF. DNA for the CDR3: TGTGCCTCCCTAGGGGGGTCGAACACTGAAGCTTTCTTT.

This chain connects TRBV5-4 to TRBJ2-5; TRBD1 matches at 7 bases. Germline CDR1 reads SGHNT; CDR2 reads YYREEE (reference sequence). The CDR3 has 14 amino acids. The V and J ends lost 4 bases and 2 bases, in that order; junction bases with no gene match: 5. CDR3 nucleotide sequence: TGTGCCAGCAGCCCGGGACAGAGACAAGAGACCCAGTACTTC. Its translation: CASSPGQRQETQYF.

The CDR3 protein is CASSTFNEQFF. The CDR3 DNA is TGCGCCAGCAGTACCTTCAATGAGCAGTTCTTC. This sequence joins TRBV5-1 and TRBJ2-1; D ambiguous. Trimming shortened V by 5 bases and J by 6 bases, and 6 bases separated the two germline ends. The CDR3 sequence is 11 residues long. CDR1 and CDR2 (germline): SGHRS, YFSETQ.

The rearrangement links TRBV29-1 to TRBJ2-5, with TRBD2 identical over 7 bases. V was pared by 6 bases and J by 4 bases, with 5 bases of the junction left unmatched. CDR1 SQVTM and CDR2 ANQGSEA come from the germline V gene. The CDR3 loop spans 12 amino acids. CDR3 region: CSVGLSSETQYF. As DNA, the CDR3 is TGCAGCGTGGGACTATCTTCAGAGACCCAGTACTTC. The full variable domain, its missing parts supplied by reference TRBV29-1 and TRBJ2-5, is SAVISQKPSRDICQRGTSLTIQCQVDSQVTMMFWYRQQPGQSLTLIATANQGSEATYESGFVIDKFPISRPNLTFSTLTVSNMSPEDSSIYLCSVGLSSETQYFGPGTRLLVL.

The J gene is TRBJ1-1, the V gene TRBV6-5; D may be TRBD1 (5 bases). Germline CDR1 reads MNHEY; CDR2 reads SVGAGI. The CDR3 loop spans 15 amino acids. V lost 10 bases and J lost 3, with 21 bases in between. CDR3 nucleotides: TGTGCCACCAGGACTGGGGGGACTCTCCACACTGAAGCTTTCTTT. Translation: CATRTGGTLHTEAFF.

The chain uses TRBV5-1 and TRBJ1-6, with D hard to call. The V end was cut by 0 bases, the J end by 5 bases, with 12 bases between. This CDR3 comprises 16 residues. Germline CDR1 is SGHRS and CDR2 is YFSETQ. CDR3 nucleotides: TGCGCCAGCAGCTTGGGACTTGGGAACGATAATTCACCCCTCCACTTT. Its protein product is CASSLGLGNDNSPLHF.

The J gene is TRBJ2-7, the V gene TRBV10-3; 7 bases fit TRBD1. V lost 3 bases, J lost 3 bases, and 8 bases stayed unmatched. Germline CDR1 and CDR2: ENHRY and SYGVKD. The CDR3 is 15 residues long. Here the CDR3 reads CAISDPQGTVYEQYF. In DNA form, the CDR3 reads TGTGCCATCAGTGACCCACAGGGGACGGTCTACGAGCAGTACTTC.

This clone was counted once. The rearrangement joins TRBV7-2 to TRBJ1-2, with a possible D match to TRBD1 (6 bases). Germline V gene sequence: CDR1 SGHTA, CDR2 FQGNSA. This CDR3 has 15 residues. V was shortened by 1 base and J by 2 bases, with 11 bases between the two germline ends. The CDR3 DNA sequence: TGTGCCAGCAGCTTAGTTAACAGGGCAAACTATGGCTACACCTTC. Amino acid sequence: CASSLVNRANYGYTF.

V is TRBV29-1 and J is TRBJ1-2, with 7 bases lining up with TRBD1. Germline CDR1 reads SQVTM; CDR2 reads ANQGSEA. This CDR3 has 13 amino acids. V shed 0 bases, J shed 7 bases, and the junction held 5 bases outside the gene matches. Here the CDR3 reads CSVEDRRGLGYTF. As DNA, the CDR3 is TGCAGCGTTGAAGATCGTAGGGGGCTTGGCTACACCTTC.

The CDR3 sequence is CSARDRVEQYF. In DNA form, the CDR3 reads TGCAGTGCTAGAGATCGGGTCGAGCAGTACTTC. This rearrangement joins TRBV20-1 to TRBJ2-7; no reliable D call. The V and J ends lost 0 bases and 6 bases respectively, with 6 bases between them. The CDR3 is made up of 11 amino acids. CDR1 DFQATT and CDR2 SNEGSKA come from the germline V gene (reference sequence).

The chain employs TRBV7-3 and TRBJ2-5; D gene ambiguous. The CDR3 has 13 amino acids. V dropped 5 bases and J dropped 5 bases, with 12 bases sitting between them. Germline lookup yields CDR1 SGHTA and CDR2 FQGTGA. The CDR3 loop is CASSPSLGETQYF. The CDR3 DNA follows: TGTGCCAGCAGCCCCTCCCTGGGGGAGACCCAGTACTTC.

In its sample, this clone was seen a few times. The chain carries TRBV9 and TRBJ2-4, with D possibly matching TRBD2 (5 bases). V was trimmed by 3 bases and J by 3 bases, leaving 7 bases between them. The germline CDR1 and CDR2 sequences are SGDLS and YYNGEE. This CDR3 spans 13 amino acids. The CDR3 sequence is CASSAGGKNIQYF. CDR3 in DNA: TGTGCCAGCAGCGCCGGAGGCAAAAACATTCAGTACTTC.

The CDR3 loop reads CASSLDRGKYF. CDR3 in DNA: TGCGCCAGCAGCCTAGACAGGGGAAAGTACTTC. The chain employs TRBV5-1 and TRBJ2-5; 8 positions match TRBD1. Trimming at V came to 4 bases and at J to 12 bases, leaving 5 bases not matched to a gene. This CDR3 has 11 amino acids. Per the germline V gene, CDR1 is SGHRS and CDR2 is YFSETQ.

This chain links TRBV4-2 with TRBJ2-7; D remains unclear. The CDR3 spans 13 residues. Trimming cost V 0 bases and J 4 bases, with 7 bases left between them. Germline V gene data show CDR1 as LGHNA and CDR2 as YNFKEQ. This CDR3 reads CASSQDQNYEQYF. In nucleotides, the CDR3 is TGTGCCAGCAGCCAAGATCAAAATTACGAGCAGTACTTC.

This chain uses TRBV5-6 with TRBJ2-1; D possibly corresponds to TRBD1 (5 bases). V lost 0 bases, J lost 4 bases, and 14 bases lay in between. Germline CDR1 is SGHDT and CDR2 is YYEEEE. The CDR3 runs to 16 residues. The CDR3 region is CASSLALGARYNEQFF. The CDR3 bases are TGTGCCAGCAGCTTGGCCTTAGGGGCCCGTTACAATGAGCAGTTCTTC.

As for this clone: Other DNA sequences from this sample encode an identical CDR3 as well. In DNA form, the CDR3 reads TGCGCCAGCAGCCCGGGGGACAGGGTGAACACTGAAGCTTTCTTT. It codes for CASSPGDRVNTEAFF. This chain uses TRBV5-1 with TRBJ1-1; 9 nucleotides align to TRBD1. With 4 bases clipped from V and 0 bases from J, the junction kept 4 bases outside the gene matches. The V gene's germline CDR1 is SGHRS and CDR2 YFSETQ. CDR3 length equals 15 residues.